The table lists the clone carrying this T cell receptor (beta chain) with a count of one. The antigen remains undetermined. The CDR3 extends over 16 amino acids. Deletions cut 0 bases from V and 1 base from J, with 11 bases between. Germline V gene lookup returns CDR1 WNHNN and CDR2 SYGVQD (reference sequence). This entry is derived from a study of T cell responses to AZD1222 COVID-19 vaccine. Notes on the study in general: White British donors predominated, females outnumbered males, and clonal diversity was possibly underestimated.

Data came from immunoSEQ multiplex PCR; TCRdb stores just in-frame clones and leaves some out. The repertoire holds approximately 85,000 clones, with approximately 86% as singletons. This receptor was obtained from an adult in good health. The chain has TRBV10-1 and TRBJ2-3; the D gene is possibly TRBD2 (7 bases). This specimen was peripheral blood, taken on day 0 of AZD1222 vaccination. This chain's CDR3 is CASSESTGGGTDTQYF. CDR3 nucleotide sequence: TGCGCCAGCAGTGAGTCGACGGGGGGCGGCACAGATACGCAGTATTTT.